The 4 T cell receptor beta chains given below trace back to one sample, sequenced in a study of blood T cell repertoires in COVID-19 (dated by TCRdb to the early 2020s). The library was built by means of the immunoSEQ multiplex PCR assay. TCRdb took this table from immuneACCESS and kept in-frame rearrangements with V and J called. Such tables lack part of the clones; where checked against another copy, unresolved V genes explain under half of the gap, and the rest is unexplained. This sample has under 250,000 clones in its table, and approximately 80% of those were observed once. Jointly, the top ten make up roughly 30% of the sample. Sequencing was carried out using peripheral blood. Every receptor here comes from a man in his forties with acute or convalescent COVID-19.

The V call is TRBV7-8, the J call TRBJ2-5; the match to TRBD2 covers 13 bases. Trimming removed 5 bases from V and 7 bases from J; junction bases left unmatched: 10. Germline V gene data show CDR1 as SGHVS and CDR2 as FQNEAQ. The CDR3 totals 16 residues. The CDR3 DNA reads as TGTGCCAGCAGCCCTTGGACTAGCGGGAGCGTGGTGACCCAGTACTTC. The encoded protein is CASSPWTSGSVVTQYF. Drawing the rest from reference TRBV7-8 and TRBJ2-5, the complete variable domain is GAGVSQSPRYKVAKRGQDVALRCDPISGHVSLFWYQQALGQGPEFLTYFQNEAQLDKSGLPSDRFFAERPEGSVSTLKIQRTQQEDSAVYLCASSPWTSGSVVTQYFGPGTRLLVL.

The chain joins TRBV18 to TRBJ1-4; the D gene is possibly TRBD1 (6 bases). The germline gives CDR1 KGHSH, CDR2 LQKENI. The CDR3 runs to 13 residues. Between the trimmed V and J ends, which lost 8 bases and 7 bases, there was a span of 14 bases. The chain's CDR3 is CASQGQGGEKLFF. The DNA of the CDR3 is TGTGCCAGCCAGGGGCAGGGCGGTGAAAAACTGTTTTTT.

The genes are TRBV15 and TRBJ2-3; weak D call: TRBD2 (5 bases). The V end lost 3 bases, the J end lost 0 bases, and 10 bases lay between the germline ends. CDR1 and CDR2 from the germline V gene are LNHNV and YYDKDF (reference sequence). The CDR3 is 15 residues long. The CDR3 reads CATSSGLLSTDTQYF. CDR3 nucleotide sequence: TGTGCCACCAGCAGCGGACTTCTTAGCACAGATACGCAGTATTTT.

The V gene is TRBV5-5, the J gene TRBJ2-1; 13 bases align to TRBD2. This CDR3 region has 18 residues. The V gene's germline CDR1 is SGHKS and CDR2 YYEKEE (reference sequence). V lost 4 bases to trimming and J lost 3 bases; unmatched junction nucleotides: 10. DNA of the CDR3: TGTGCCAGCAGCCGGACTAGCGGGAGTTCGGACGTCTACAATGAGCAGTTCTTC. This sequence encodes CASSRTSGSSDVYNEQFF.